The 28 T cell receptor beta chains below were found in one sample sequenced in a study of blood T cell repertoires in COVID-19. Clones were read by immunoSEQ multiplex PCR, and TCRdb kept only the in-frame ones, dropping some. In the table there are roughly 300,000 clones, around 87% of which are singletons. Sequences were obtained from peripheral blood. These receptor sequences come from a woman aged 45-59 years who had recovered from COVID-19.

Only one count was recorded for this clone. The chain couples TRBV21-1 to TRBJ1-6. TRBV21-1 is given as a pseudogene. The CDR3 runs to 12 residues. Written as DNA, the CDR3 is TGTGCCAGCGGCACGGATAATTCACCCCTCCACTTT. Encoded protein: CASGTDNSPLHF.

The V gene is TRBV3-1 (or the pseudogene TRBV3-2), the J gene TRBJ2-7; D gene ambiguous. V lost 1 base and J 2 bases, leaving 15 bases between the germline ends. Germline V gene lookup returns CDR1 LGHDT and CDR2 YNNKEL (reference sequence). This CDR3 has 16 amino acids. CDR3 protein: CASSQVVFGETYEQYF. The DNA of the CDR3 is TGTGCCAGCAGCCAAGTAGTGTTCGGAGAAACCTACGAGCAGTACTTC.

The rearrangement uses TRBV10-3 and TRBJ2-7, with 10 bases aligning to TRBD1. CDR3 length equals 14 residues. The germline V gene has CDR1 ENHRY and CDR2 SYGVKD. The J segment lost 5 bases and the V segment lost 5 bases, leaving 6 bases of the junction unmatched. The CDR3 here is CAISPGQGPDEQYF. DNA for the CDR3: TGTGCCATCAGTCCGGGACAGGGGCCTGACGAGCAGTACTTC.

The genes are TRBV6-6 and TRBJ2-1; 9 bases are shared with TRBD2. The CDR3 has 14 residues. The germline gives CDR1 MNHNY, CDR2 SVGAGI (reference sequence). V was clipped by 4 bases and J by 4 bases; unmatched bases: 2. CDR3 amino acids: CASSSSGNYNEQFF. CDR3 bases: TGTGCCAGCAGTTCTAGCGGGAATTACAATGAGCAGTTCTTC.

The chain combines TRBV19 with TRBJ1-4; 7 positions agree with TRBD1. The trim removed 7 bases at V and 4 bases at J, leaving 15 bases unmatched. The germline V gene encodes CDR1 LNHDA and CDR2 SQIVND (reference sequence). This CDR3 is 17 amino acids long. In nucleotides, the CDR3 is TGTGCCAGTACCATCGGACACAGGGGACAGAATAATGAAAAACTGTTTTTT. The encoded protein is CASTIGHRGQNNEKLFF.

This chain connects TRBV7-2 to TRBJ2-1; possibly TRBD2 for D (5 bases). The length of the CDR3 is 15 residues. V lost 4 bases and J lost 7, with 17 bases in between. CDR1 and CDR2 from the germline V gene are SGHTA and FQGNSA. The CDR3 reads CASSSRDGVGNEQFF. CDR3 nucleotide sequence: TGTGCCAGCAGCTCTCGGGATGGGGTAGGGAATGAGCAGTTCTTC.

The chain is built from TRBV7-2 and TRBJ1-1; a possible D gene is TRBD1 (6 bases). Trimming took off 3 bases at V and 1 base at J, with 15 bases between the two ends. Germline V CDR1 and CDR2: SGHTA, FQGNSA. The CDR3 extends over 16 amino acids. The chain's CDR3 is CASSLGGARGNTEAFF. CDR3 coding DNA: TGTGCCAGCAGCTTGGGGGGGGCTCGAGGGAACACTGAAGCTTTCTTT.

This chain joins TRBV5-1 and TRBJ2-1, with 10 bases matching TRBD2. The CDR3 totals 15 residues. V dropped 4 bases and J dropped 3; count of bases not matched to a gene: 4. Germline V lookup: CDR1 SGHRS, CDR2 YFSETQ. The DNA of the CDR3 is TGCGCCAGCAGCATCATAGCGGGGGGCTACAATGAGCAGTTCTTC. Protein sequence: CASSIIAGGYNEQFF.

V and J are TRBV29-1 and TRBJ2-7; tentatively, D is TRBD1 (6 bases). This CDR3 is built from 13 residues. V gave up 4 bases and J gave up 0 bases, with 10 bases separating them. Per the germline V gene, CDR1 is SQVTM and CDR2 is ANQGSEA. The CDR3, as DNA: TGCAGCGTTGTATTGGACAGCTCCTACGAGCAGTACTTC. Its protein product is CSVVLDSSYEQYF.

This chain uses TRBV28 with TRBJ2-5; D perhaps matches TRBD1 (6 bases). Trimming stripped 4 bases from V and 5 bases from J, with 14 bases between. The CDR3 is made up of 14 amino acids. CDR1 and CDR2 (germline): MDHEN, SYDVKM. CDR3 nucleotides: TGTGCCAGCAGTTCGCCAATTCAGGGGGAGACCCAGTACTTC. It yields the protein CASSSPIQGETQYF.

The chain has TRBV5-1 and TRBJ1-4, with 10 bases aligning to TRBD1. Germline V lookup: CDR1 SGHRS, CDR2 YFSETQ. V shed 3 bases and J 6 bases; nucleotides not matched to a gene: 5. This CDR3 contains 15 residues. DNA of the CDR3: TGCGCCAGCAGCTACAGACAGGGGGCAGATGAAAAACTGTTTTTT. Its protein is CASSYRQGADEKLFF.

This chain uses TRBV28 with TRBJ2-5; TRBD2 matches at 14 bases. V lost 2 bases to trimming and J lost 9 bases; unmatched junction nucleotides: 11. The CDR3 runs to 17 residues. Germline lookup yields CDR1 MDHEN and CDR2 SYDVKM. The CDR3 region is CASSLDPATSGRVPQYF. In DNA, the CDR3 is TGTGCCAGCAGTTTAGATCCCGCGACTAGCGGGAGGGTACCCCAGTACTTC.

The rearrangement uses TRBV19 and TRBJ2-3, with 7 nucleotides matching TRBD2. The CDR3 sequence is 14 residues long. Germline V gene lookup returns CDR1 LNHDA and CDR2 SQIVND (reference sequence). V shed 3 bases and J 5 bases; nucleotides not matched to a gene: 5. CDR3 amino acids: CASSILREGDTQYF. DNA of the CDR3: TGTGCCAGTAGTATCTTGAGGGAGGGAGATACGCAGTATTTT.

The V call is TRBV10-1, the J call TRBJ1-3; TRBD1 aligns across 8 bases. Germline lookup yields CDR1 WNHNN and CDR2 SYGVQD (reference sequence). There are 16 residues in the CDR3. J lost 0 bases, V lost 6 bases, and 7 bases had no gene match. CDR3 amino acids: CASSGTGTDSGNTIYF. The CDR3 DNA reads TGCGCCAGCAGCGGGACAGGAACGGACTCTGGAAACACCATATATTTT.

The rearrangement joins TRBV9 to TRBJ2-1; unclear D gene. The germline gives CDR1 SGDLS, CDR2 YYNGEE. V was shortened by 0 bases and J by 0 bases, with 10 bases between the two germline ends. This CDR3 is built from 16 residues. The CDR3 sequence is CASSVGGEISYNEQFF. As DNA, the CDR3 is TGTGCCAGCAGCGTAGGAGGAGAGATCTCCTACAATGAGCAGTTCTTC.

CDR3 protein: CASRRGTGSDTGELFF. For the CDR3, the DNA is TGTGCCAGCAGGAGGGGAACAGGGTCGGACACCGGGGAGCTGTTTTTT. The rearrangement uses TRBV7-9 and TRBJ2-2; the D gene is possibly TRBD1 (6 bases). The germline gives CDR1 SEHNR, CDR2 FQNEAQ (reference sequence). The CDR3 has 16 residues. The V gene lost 6 bases and the J gene lost 3 bases, with 17 bases spanning the gap.

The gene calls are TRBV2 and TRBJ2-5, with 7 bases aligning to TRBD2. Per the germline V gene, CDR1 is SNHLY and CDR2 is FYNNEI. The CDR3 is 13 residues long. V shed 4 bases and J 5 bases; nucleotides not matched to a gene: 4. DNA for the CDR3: TGTGCCAGCAGTGTGGGGGGGTCGGAGACCCAGTACTTC. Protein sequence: CASSVGGSETQYF.

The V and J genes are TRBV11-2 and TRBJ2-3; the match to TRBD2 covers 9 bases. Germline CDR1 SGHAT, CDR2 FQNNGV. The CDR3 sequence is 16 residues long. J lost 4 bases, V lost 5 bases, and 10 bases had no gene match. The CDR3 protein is CASSPRTSAAADTQYF. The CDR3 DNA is TGTGCCAGCAGCCCCAGGACTAGCGCGGCAGCAGATACGCAGTATTTT.

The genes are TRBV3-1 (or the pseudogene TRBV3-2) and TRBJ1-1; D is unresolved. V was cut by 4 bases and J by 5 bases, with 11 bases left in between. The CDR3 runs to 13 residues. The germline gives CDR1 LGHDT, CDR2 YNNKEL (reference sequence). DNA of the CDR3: TGTGCCAGCAGCCCCCGCCGAGAGACTGAAGCTTTCTTT. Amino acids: CASSPRRETEAFF.

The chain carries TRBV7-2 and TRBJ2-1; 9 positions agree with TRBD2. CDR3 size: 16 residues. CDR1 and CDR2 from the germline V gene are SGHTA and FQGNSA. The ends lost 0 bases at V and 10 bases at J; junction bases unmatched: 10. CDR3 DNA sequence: TGTGCCAGCAGCTTAGCACTAGCGGGTACGGTTCTCGAGCAGTTCTTC. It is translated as CASSLALAGTVLEQFF.

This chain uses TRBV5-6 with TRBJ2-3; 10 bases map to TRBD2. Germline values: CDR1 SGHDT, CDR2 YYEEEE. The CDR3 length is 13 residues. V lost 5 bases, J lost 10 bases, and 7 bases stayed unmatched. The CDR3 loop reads CASSLLAGEAQYF. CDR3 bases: TGTGCCAGCAGTTTGCTAGCGGGGGAGGCGCAGTATTTT.

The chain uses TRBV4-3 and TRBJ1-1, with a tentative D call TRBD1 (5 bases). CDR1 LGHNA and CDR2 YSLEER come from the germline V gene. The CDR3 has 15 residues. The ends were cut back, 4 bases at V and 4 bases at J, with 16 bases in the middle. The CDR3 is CASSLILGTRTEAFF. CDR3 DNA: TGCGCCAGCAGCCTAATACTTGGGACTCGCACTGAAGCTTTCTTT.

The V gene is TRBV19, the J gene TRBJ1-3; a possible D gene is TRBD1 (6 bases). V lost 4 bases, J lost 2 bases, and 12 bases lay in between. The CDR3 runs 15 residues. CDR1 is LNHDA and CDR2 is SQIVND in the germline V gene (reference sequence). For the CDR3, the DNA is TGTGCCAGTAGTAATAACAGGGCTGCTGGAAACACCATATATTTT. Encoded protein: CASSNNRAAGNTIYF.

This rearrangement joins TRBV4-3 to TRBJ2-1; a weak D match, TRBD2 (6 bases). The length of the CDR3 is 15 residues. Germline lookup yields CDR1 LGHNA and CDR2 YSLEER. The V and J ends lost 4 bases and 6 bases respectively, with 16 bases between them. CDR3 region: CASSRDLLAGNEQFF. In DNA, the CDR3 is TGCGCCAGCAGCCGGGACTTACTAGCCGGCAATGAGCAGTTCTTC.

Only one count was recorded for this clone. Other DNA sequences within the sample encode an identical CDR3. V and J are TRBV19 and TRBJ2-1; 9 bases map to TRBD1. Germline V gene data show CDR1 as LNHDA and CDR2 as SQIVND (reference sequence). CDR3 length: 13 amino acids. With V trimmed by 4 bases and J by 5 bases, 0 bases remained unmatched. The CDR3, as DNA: TGTGCCAGTAGTAGGGACAGGGACAATGAGCAGTTCTTC. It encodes CASSRDRDNEQFF.

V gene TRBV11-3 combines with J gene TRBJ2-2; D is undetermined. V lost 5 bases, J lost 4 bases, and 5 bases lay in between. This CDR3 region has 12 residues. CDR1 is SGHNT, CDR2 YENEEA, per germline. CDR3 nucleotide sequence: TGTGCCAGCAGCGCTACCACCGGGGAGCTGTTTTTT. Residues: CASSATTGELFF.

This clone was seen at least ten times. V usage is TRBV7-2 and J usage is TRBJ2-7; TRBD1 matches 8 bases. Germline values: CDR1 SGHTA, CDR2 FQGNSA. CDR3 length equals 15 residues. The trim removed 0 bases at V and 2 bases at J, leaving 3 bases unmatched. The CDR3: CASSLAARGPYEQYF. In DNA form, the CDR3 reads TGTGCCAGCAGCTTAGCGGCCAGGGGGCCCTACGAGCAGTACTTC.

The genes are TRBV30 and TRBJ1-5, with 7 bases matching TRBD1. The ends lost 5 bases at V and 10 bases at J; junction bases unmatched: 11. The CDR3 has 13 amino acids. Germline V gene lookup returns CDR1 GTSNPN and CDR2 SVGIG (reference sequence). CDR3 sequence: CAWGDRAHGPQHF. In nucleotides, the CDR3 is TGTGCCTGGGGTGACAGGGCTCATGGTCCCCAGCATTTT.